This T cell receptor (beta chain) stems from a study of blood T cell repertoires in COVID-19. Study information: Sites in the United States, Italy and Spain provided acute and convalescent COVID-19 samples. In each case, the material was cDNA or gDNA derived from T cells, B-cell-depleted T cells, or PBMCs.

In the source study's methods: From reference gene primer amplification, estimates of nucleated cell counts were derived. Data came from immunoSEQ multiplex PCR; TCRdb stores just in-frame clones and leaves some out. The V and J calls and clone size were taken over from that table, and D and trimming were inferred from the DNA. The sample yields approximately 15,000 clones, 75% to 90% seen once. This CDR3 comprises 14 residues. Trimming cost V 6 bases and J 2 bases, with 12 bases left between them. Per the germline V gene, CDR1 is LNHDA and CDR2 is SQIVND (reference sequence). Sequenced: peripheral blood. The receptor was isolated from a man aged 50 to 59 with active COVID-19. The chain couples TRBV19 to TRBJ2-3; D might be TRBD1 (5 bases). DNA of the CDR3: TGTGCCAGTAGCTTCCAGGGTACCACAGATACGCAGTATTTT. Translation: CASSFQGTTDTQYF.